This is a list of T cell receptor beta chains from one sample in a study of cytomegalovirus exposure and HLA in healthy donors. Assay used: immunoSEQ multiplex PCR; TCRdb lists only in-frame clones, some missing. This table has a few hundred thousand clones, over 75% appearing once. The sample comprised PBMCs. Receptors were obtained from a man aged 25 to 45 in good health and CMV-seronegative. Both conserved end residues are part of each CDR3. A D gene is named only where the DNA matches it firmly. Clone sizes are given selectively: once, few, many, or a class where the clone is expanded.

D,V,J,size,DNA,CDR3
TRBD2,TRBV7-2,TRBJ2-1,-,TGTGCCAGCAGCTTAGCCACCGGACTAGCGGGGGGAGGGGGTTTTTTCTTC,CASSLATGLAGGGGFFF
-,TRBV4-2,TRBJ1-4,-,TGTGCCAGCAGCCAAGCAGGTTTGTACAGAAACGGCGAAAAACTGTTTTTT,CASSQAGLYRNGEKLFF
-,TRBV5-1,TRBJ1-6,-,TGCGCCAGCAGCGCGGGACCGGATAATTCACCCCTCCACTTT,CASSAGPDNSPLHF
-,TRBV19,TRBJ1-3,-,TGTGCCAGTAGTATTCTTCGGGGAAGCTCTGGAAACACCATATATTTT,CASSILRGSSGNTIYF
-,TRBV5-4,TRBJ2-7,-,TGTGCCAGCAGTTCTGGACTGGGCCTCTACGAGCAGTACTTC,CASSSGLGLYEQYF
-,TRBV19,TRBJ2-7,-,TGTGCCAGCCAGCTCAACGTTAGGGGTCCCGAGCAGTACTTC,CASQLNVRGPEQYF
-,TRBV29-1,TRBJ2-1,-,TGCAGCGTTGAGGGGCCTAATGTGAATGAGCAGTTCTTC,CSVEGPNVNEQFF
-,TRBV6-5,TRBJ2-7,-,TGTGCCAGCAGGTTACAGGGAGAAGCCTACGAGCAGTACTTC,CASRLQGEAYEQYF
-,TRBV7-2,TRBJ2-5,few,TGTGCCAGCAGCTCCCAACCCCAGACAAAGGGAGCAGAGACCCAGTACTTC,CASSSQPQTKGAETQYF
TRBD1,TRBV4-1,TRBJ2-6,-,TGCGCCAGCAGCCAAAGCTTAGGGGGCAGCGGGGCCAACGTCCTGACTTTC,CASSQSLGGSGANVLTF
-,TRBV19,TRBJ1-2,-,TGTGCCACCGCGGGGGGTGCAGACTATGGCTACACCTTC,CATAGGADYGYTF
-,TRBV6-6,TRBJ2-2,-,TGTGCCAGCAGTACTGTTGGCGGGGGCTACTTCGGGGAGCTGTTTTTT,CASSTVGGGYFGELFF
TRBD2,TRBV6-5,TRBJ2-1,-,TGTGCCAGCAGCCGCCGGGGGGGGTCCAACAATGAGCAGTTCTTC,CASSRRGGSNNEQFF
-,TRBV11-2,TRBJ1-2,-,TGTGCCAGCAGCTTAGATGTTTGGCAGGGGCGGCGATATGGCTACACCTTC,CASSLDVWQGRRYGYTF
TRBD1,TRBV6-5,TRBJ2-7,-,TGTGCCAGCAGTAACCGGGACAGTTCCTACGAGCAGTACTTC,CASSNRDSSYEQYF
TRBD1,TRBV30,TRBJ1-5,-,TGTGCCTGGAGTGTGGATCGGACAGGGGACCGCAATCAGCCCCAGCATTTT,CAWSVDRTGDRNQPQHF
-,TRBV6-1,TRBJ2-1,-,TGTGCCAGCAGTTACACCAATGAGCAGTTCTTC,CASSYTNEQFF
-,TRBV15,TRBJ2-3,-,TGTGCCACCAGCAGAGTTCAGCGGGCTAGCACAGATACGCAGTATTTT,CATSRVQRASTDTQYF
-,TRBV7-8,TRBJ2-7,-,TGTGCCAGCAGCCCCGAGGGCTCCTACGAGCAGTACTTC,CASSPEGSYEQYF
-,TRBV15,TRBJ2-6,-,TGTGCCACCAGCAGAGCCCACTTAGGCCAAGACCTCGACACTGGGGCCAACGTCCTGACTTTC,CATSRAHLGQDLDTGANVLTF
TRBD2,TRBV11-2,TRBJ2-7,-,TGTGCCAGCAGCGAGGGACTAGCAAAGTCCTACGAGCAGTACTTC,CASSEGLAKSYEQYF
TRBD1,TRBV9,TRBJ1-1,-,TGTGCCAGCAGCGGACCTAGACAGGGACTGAACACTGAAGCTTTCTTT,CASSGPRQGLNTEAFF
-,TRBV11-3,TRBJ2-2,once,TGTGCCAGCAGCTCGAATGACCCTGTTACAGGGAACACCGGGGAGCTGTTTTTT,CASSSNDPVTGNTGELFF
TRBD2,TRBV11-2,TRBJ2-7,-,TGTGCCAGCAGCTTTGGTAGCGGGGTCTCCTACGAGCAGTACTTC,CASSFGSGVSYEQYF
-,TRBV19,TRBJ1-4,few,TGTGCCAGTAGCCCGTGGGCCGCGATGGGTGAAAAACTGTTTTTT,CASSPWAAMGEKLFF
-,TRBV7-9,TRBJ2-7,-,TGTGCCAGCAGCTTAGCGACAGCCTACGAGCAGTACTTC,CASSLATAYEQYF
TRBD1,TRBV27,TRBJ1-2,-,TGTGCCAGCACCCCGGGGACAGGGGATGGCTACACCTTC,CASTPGTGDGYTF
-,TRBV25-1,TRBJ1-1,-,TGTGCCAGTCGAGGGTTGAACACTGAAGCTTTCTTT,CASRGLNTEAFF
-,TRBV4-1,TRBJ1-1,-,TGCGCCAGCAGCCAGGACTCGACACGGGCTGAAGCTTTCTTT,CASSQDSTRAEAFF
-,TRBV6-1,TRBJ1-4,-,TGTGCCAGCAGTGAAGCTTCCCGGGAACCATTAAATGAAAAACTGTTTTTT,CASSEASREPLNEKLFF
-,TRBV18,TRBJ2-3,-,TGTGCCAGCTCACCAATGACCAGGGGTAGCACAGATACGCAGTATTTT,CASSPMTRGSTDTQYF
TRBD1,TRBV5-1,TRBJ1-6,-,TGCGCCAGCAGCTTGGGACAGGGGAATACCTATAATTCACCCCTCCACTTT,CASSLGQGNTYNSPLHF
-,TRBV5-1,TRBJ2-7,few,TGCGCCAGCAGCTTGGTGGACAGCTCCTACGAGCAGTACTTC,CASSLVDSSYEQYF
TRBD1,TRBV6-6,TRBJ1-6,-,TGTGCCAGCAGAACACAGGGGGCGCGGAATTCACCCCTCCACTTT,CASRTQGARNSPLHF
TRBD1,TRBV27,TRBJ1-2,-,TGTGCCAGCAGTTCCGGGACAGGGTTTGGCTACACCTTC,CASSSGTGFGYTF
-,TRBV6-1,TRBJ1-1,once,TGTGCCAGCAGTGAAGACTGGGAGGGCACTGAAGCTTTCTTT,CASSEDWEGTEAFF
TRBD1,TRBV4-1,TRBJ1-1,-,TGCGCCAGCAGTTTAAACAGGGGGTCTGAAGCTTTCTTT,CASSLNRGSEAFF